This T cell receptor (beta chain) was recorded in a study of radiation and T cells in renal cell carcinoma. The CDR3 is 11 residues long. V lost 7 bases and J 4 bases, leaving 5 bases between the germline ends. Germline V gene data show CDR1 as LNHDA and CDR2 as SQIVND (reference sequence). Time point meaning: blood 4 weeks post-SBRT, at nephrectomy. Noted treatment: 15 Gy SBRT to primary tumor, nephrectomy 4 weeks later. Nephrectomy followed 15 Gy stereotactic body radiation by 4 weeks. Blood was sampled at baseline, 2 weeks and 4 weeks after SBRT. Produced via immunoSEQ multiplex PCR; TCRdb's table is partial and in-frame only. Here the sample spans 150,000 or so clones, about nine tenths being singletons.

Sequencing used blood, obtained from a patient whose treatment included radiotherapy and nephrectomy. The receptor's source is a woman between 45 and 60 years old with renal cell carcinoma. The rearrangement uses TRBV19 and TRBJ1-3; D is unclear. For the CDR3, the DNA is TGTGCCAGTATTCAAGGAAACACCATATATTTT. Protein product: CASIQGNTIYF.